The 6 T cell receptor beta chains in this list originate from one sample, sequenced in a study of CD8 T cells in Susac syndrome. A quantity of about 0.5 to 1 ug RNA underwent reverse transcription using random hexamers. TCRdb called the immunoSEQ multiplex PCR reads again in MiXCR, with one record for every CDR3 protein. The table lists approximately 100,000 distinct CDR3 sequences, 92% of them singletons. The sample comprised CD8+ T cells from PBMCs. These receptor sequences come from a human donor in good health.

This chain connects TRBV12-3 or TRBV12-4 to TRBJ1-5; D possibly corresponds to TRBD1 (5 bases). The length of the CDR3 is 12 residues. The germline V and J ends were trimmed by 3 bases and 7 bases, with 7 bases remaining between them. This CDR3 reads CASSFWGQPQHF. The CDR3, as DNA: TGTGCCAGCAGTTTCTGGGGGCAGCCCCAGCATTTT.

This clonotype has just one count. CDR3 sequence reads: CASSQDPGAGIPGELFF. The DNA of the CDR3 is TGCGCCAGCAGCCAAGATCCCGGGGCAGGGATTCCCGGGGAGCTGTTTTTT. This chain connects TRBV4-3 to TRBJ2-2; possibly TRBD1 or TRBD2 for D (5 bases each). V was shortened by 0 bases and J by 6 bases, with 17 bases between the two germline ends. Germline assignment: CDR1 LGHNA and CDR2 YSLEER. This CDR3 contains 17 residues.

This CDR3 reads CASSWGFGTGYNEQFF. As DNA, the CDR3 is TGTGCCAGCAGTTGGGGATTCGGGACAGGGTACAATGAGCAGTTCTTC. The chain has TRBV12-3 or TRBV12-4 and TRBJ2-1; TRBD1 agrees at 9 bases. V gave up 4 bases and J gave up 4 bases; unmatched junction bases: 8. The CDR3 runs 16 residues.

This clonotype was observed a single time. The genes are TRBV11-2 and TRBJ2-2; D is undetermined. The length of the CDR3 is 14 residues. Looked up from germline, CDR1 is SGHAT and CDR2 is FQNNGV. The V end lost 5 bases, the J end lost 7 bases, and 14 bases lay between the germline ends. CDR3 nucleotides: TGTGCCAGCAGCCTGGAACGAGGTTTCGGGGAGCTGTTTTTT. The encoded protein is CASSLERGFGELFF.

The V and J genes are TRBV5-8 and TRBJ1-1, with D unresolved. The CDR3 runs 15 residues. Germline V CDR1 and CDR2: SGHTS, YDEGEE. The V and J ends lost 1 base and 0 bases respectively, with 10 bases between them. In nucleotides, the CDR3 is TGTGCCAGCAGCTTGATTGGAGTTATGAACACTGAAGCTTTCTTT. Residues: CASSLIGVMNTEAFF.

The rearrangement joins TRBV6-4 to TRBJ2-1, with D perhaps TRBD1 (6 bases). This CDR3 has 12 amino acids. Per germline, CDR1 MRHNA and CDR2 SNTAGT. Trimming took 2 bases from V and 10 from J, leaving 9 bases between them. The DNA for the CDR3 is TGTGCCAGCAGTGACCTTACAGGGGAGCAGTTCTTC. Residues: CASSDLTGEQFF.